This TCR beta chain was captured by sequencing in a study of blood T cell repertoires in COVID-19. Study-wide background: In each case, the material was cDNA or gDNA derived from T cells, B-cell-depleted T cells, or PBMCs.

The data were produced by immunoSEQ multiplex PCR, yet TCRdb's version contains in-frame clones alone and is incomplete. The table includes roughly 440,000 clones, roughly 88% detected once. Germline CDR1 ENHRY, CDR2 SYGVKD. The V and J ends lost 6 bases and 5 bases, in that order; junction bases with no gene match: 4. The CDR3 length is 14 residues. What was sequenced was peripheral blood. The sequence was collected from a woman between 50 and 59 years old with COVID-19, enrolled during active disease. V gene TRBV10-3 combines with J gene TRBJ1-4, with 9 positions matching TRBD1. In DNA form, the CDR3 reads TGTGCCATCAGCTTGGACAGGGGCAATGAAAAACTGTTTTTT. This codes for CAISLDRGNEKLFF.